This TCR beta chain was sequenced during a study of CD8+ T cells in alopecia areata. The V gene's germline CDR1 is LGHNT and CDR2 FRNRAP. Trimming left V 2 bases short and J 3 bases short, with 5 bases between. This CDR3 is built from 13 residues. Points from the study as a whole: It was lesional scalp, especially alopecia totalis/universalis, that showed higher clonality than normal scalp.

Concerning this clone: Antigen unknown.

The sample's treatment: oral pan-JAK inhibitor, 5-10 mg twice daily. The sequencing template was cDNA reverse transcribed from extracted RNA. The protocol was immunoSEQ multiplex PCR, while the TCRdb copy is restricted to in-frame clones and leaves out a portion. The table records approximately 210,000 clones, more than 55% of them present only once. This clonotype was sampled from a human donor with alopecia areata. The V call is TRBV12-5, the J call TRBJ1-3; D remains unclear. The input for sequencing was CD4+ T cells sorted from blood, taken at roughly week 49, from a patient treated with tofacitinib. The CDR3: CASGLSSGNTIYF. The CDR3 DNA is TGTGCTAGTGGTTTGTCAAGTGGAAACACCATATATTTT.